This TCR beta chain was sequenced for a study of blood T cell repertoires in COVID-19. This clone has more than one count but fewer than ten. Recovery meant two consecutive negative NP/OP PCR tests, professional clearance, or resolved symptoms. Libraries were prepared by immunoSEQ multiplex PCR; TCRdb keeps only in-frame clonotypes and omits some of them. The sample holds approximately 300,000 clones, around 90% seen once. This CDR3 is built from 19 residues. V shed 2 bases, J shed 0 bases, and the junction held 11 bases outside the gene matches. The germline gives CDR1 LGHNT, CDR2 FRNRAP. Sequencing was done on a sample of PBMCs or T cells enriched from blood (not recorded which). The chain carries TRBV12-5 and TRBJ1-3; TRBD1 agrees at 9 bases. This TCR was recovered from a man in his fifties or sixties who had recovered from COVID-19. The CDR3 reads CASGLLSRDRASSGNTIYF. The CDR3 DNA reads as TGTGCTAGTGGTTTGTTATCCCGGGACAGGGCGAGCTCTGGAAACACCATATATTTT.